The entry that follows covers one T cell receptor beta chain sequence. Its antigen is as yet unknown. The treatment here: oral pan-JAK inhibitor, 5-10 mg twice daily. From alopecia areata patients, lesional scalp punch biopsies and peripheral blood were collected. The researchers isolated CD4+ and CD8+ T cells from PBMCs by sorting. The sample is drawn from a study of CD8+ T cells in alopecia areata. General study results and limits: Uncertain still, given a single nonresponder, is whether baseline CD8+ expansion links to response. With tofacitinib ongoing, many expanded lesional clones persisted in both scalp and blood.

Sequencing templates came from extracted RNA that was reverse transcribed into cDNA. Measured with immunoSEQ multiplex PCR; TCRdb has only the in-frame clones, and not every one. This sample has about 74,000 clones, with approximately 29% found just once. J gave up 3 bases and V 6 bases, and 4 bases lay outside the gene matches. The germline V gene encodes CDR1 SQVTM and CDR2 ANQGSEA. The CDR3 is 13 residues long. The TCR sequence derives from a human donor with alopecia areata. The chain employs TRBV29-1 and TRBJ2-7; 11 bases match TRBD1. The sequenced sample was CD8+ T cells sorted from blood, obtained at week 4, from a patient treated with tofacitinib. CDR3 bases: TGCAGCGTCGGAGGGACAGGGGGCTACGAGCAGTACTTC. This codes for CSVGGTGGYEQYF.